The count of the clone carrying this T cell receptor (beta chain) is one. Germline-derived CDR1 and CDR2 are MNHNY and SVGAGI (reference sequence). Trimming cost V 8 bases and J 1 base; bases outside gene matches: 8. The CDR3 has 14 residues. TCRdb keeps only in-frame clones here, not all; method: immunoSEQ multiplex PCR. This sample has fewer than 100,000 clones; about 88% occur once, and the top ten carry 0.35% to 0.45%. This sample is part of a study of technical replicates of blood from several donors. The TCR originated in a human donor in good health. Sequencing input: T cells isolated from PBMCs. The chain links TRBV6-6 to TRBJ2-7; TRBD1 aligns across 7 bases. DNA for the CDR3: TGTGCCAGCGCTAGAGGCAGGGGGTCCTACGAGCAGTACTTC. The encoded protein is CASARGRGSYEQYF.